This TCR beta chain originates from a study of blood T cell repertoires in COVID-19. Across the whole study: The analysed material was cDNA or gDNA that came from T cells, B-cell-depleted T cells, or PBMCs.

Clones were sequenced by immunoSEQ multiplex PCR, and TCRdb holds only the in-frame ones, with some missing. The data contain 250,000 to 400,000 clones, approximately 89% of them singletons. This sequence was found in a woman in her twenties or thirties with COVID-19, enrolled during active disease. The sequenced material came from peripheral blood.

The CDR3 here is CASSPKGGASQPQHF. CDR3 bases: TGTGCCAGCAGCCCTAAAGGGGGCGCGAGTCAGCCCCAGCATTTT. The V and J genes are TRBV3-1 (or the pseudogene TRBV3-2) and TRBJ1-5, with 7 nucleotides matching TRBD1. Germline CDR1 is LGHDT and CDR2 is YNNKEL (reference sequence). V dropped 4 bases and J dropped 6; count of bases not matched to a gene: 9. CDR3 length: 15 amino acids.